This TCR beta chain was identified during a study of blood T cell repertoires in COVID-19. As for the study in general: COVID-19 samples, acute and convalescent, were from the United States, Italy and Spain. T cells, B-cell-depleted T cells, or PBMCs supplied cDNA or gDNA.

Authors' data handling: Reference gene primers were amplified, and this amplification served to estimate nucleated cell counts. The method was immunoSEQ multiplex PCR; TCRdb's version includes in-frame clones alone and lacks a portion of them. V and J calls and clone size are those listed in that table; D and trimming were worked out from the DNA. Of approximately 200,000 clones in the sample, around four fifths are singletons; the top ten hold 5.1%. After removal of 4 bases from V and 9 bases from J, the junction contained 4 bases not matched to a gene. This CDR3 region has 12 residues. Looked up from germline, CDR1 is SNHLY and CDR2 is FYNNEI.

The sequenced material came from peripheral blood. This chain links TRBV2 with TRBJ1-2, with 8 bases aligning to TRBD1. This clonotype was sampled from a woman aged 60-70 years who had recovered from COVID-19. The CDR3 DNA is TGTGCCAGCAGTGGACAGGGGACGAGCTACACCTTC. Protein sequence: CASSGQGTSYTF.